Listed below are T cell receptor beta chains from one sample, sequenced in a study of T cell repertoires in cytomegalovirus infection. TCRdb recomputed calls from the reads with MiXCR, one row per CDR3 protein. Found here are approximately 490,000 distinct CDR3 sequences, approximately 10% of them singletons; the top ten hold about 9.4%. The material sequenced was PBMCs. These receptors all stem from a human donor in good health (CMV status not recorded). Some clones in this sample may be carry-over from other donors' samples. The CDR3 runs from the conserved cysteine through the conserved F or W. The D gene is left open where the match is weak. Clone size is given for some rows only: seen once, a few or many times, or a class if the clone is expanded.

abundance: many
v_gene: TRBV11-2
j_gene: TRBJ2-1
d_gene: NA
CDR3aa: CASTRGDTFYNEQFF
CDR3nt: TGTGCCAGCACCCGGGGGGACACATTTTACAATGAGCAGTTCTTC

abundance: many
v_gene: TRBV5-1
j_gene: TRBJ2-7
d_gene: TRBD1
CDR3aa: CASSGGTGTISYEQYF
CDR3nt: TGCGCCAGCAGCGGAGGGACAGGCACCATTTCCTACGAGCAGTACTTC

abundance: NA
v_gene: TRBV11-3
j_gene: TRBJ2-4
d_gene: NA
CDR3aa: CASSRGALDIQYF
CDR3nt: TGTGCCAGCAGCCGGGGAGCTTTAGACATTCAGTACTTC

abundance: many
v_gene: TRBV27
j_gene: TRBJ1-6
d_gene: NA
CDR3aa: CASGVGPLHF
CDR3nt: TGTGCCAGCGGCGTCGGTCCCCTCCACTTT

abundance: few
v_gene: TRBV11-2
j_gene: TRBJ2-5
d_gene: NA
CDR3aa: CASSFTGGGGETQYF
CDR3nt: TGTGCCAGCAGCTTCACCGGGGGAGGTGGGGAGACCCAGTACTTC

abundance: NA
v_gene: TRBV9
j_gene: TRBJ2-1
d_gene: TRBD1
CDR3aa: CASSLEGANYNEQFF
CDR3nt: TGTGCCAGCAGCCTAGAGGGGGCAAACTACAATGAGCAGTTCTTC

abundance: many
v_gene: TRBV7-3
j_gene: TRBJ2-7
d_gene: TRBD1
CDR3aa: CASSPGQGPLYEQYF
CDR3nt: TGTGCCAGCAGCCCCGGACAGGGACCACTCTACGAGCAGTACTTC

abundance: many
v_gene: TRBV5-4
j_gene: TRBJ1-2
d_gene: NA
CDR3aa: CASSPVKGLGYGYTF
CDR3nt: TGTGCCAGCAGCCCCGTAAAGGGGTTGGGGTATGGCTACACCTTC

abundance: many
v_gene: TRBV5-1
j_gene: TRBJ2-1
d_gene: TRBD2
CDR3aa: CASSSKRGAYNEQFF
CDR3nt: TGCGCCAGCAGTTCTAAGCGGGGGGCCTACAATGAGCAGTTCTTC

abundance: few
v_gene: TRBV11-2
j_gene: TRBJ2-3
d_gene: NA
CDR3aa: CASSLGASYVHTDTQYF
CDR3nt: TGTGCCAGCAGCTTAGGGGCTTCCTACGTCCACACAGATACGCAGTATTTT

abundance: many
v_gene: TRBV7-2
j_gene: TRBJ2-2
d_gene: NA
CDR3aa: CASSLDGERNTGELFF
CDR3nt: TGTGCCAGCAGCTTAGACGGCGAAAGGAACACCGGGGAGCTGTTTTTT

abundance: many
v_gene: TRBV7-7
j_gene: TRBJ2-1
d_gene: TRBD2
CDR3aa: CASSYKSGLAGVNEQFF
CDR3nt: TGTGCTAGCAGCTACAAGTCGGGACTAGCGGGAGTTAATGAGCAGTTCTTC

abundance: few
v_gene: TRBV20-1
j_gene: TRBJ2-4
d_gene: NA
CDR3aa: CSAYRTEGNIQYF
CDR3nt: TGCAGTGCTTACCGGACTGAGGGGAACATTCAGTACTTC

abundance: NA
v_gene: TRBV9
j_gene: TRBJ1-4
d_gene: TRBD1
CDR3aa: CASSATGGREKLFF
CDR3nt: TGTGCCAGCAGCGCGACAGGGGGTCGGGAAAAACTGTTTTTT